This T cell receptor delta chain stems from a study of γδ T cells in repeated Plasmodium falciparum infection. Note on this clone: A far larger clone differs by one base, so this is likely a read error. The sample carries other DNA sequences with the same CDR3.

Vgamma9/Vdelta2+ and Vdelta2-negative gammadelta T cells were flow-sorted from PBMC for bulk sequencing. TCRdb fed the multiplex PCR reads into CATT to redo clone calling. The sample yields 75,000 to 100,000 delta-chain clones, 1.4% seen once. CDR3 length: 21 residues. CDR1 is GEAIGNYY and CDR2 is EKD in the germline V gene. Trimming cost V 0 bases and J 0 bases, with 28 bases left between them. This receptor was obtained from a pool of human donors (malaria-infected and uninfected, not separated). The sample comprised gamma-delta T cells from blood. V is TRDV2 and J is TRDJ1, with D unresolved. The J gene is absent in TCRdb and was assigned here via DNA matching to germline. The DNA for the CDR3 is TGTGCCTGTGACACCGTGCCGGTGGGAGATAAAGGGCAGGAGTACACCGATAAACTCATCTTT. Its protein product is CACDTVPVGDKGQEYTDKLIF.